The 11 T cell receptor beta chains listed next were all sequenced from one sample in a study of T-cell reconstitution after alpha-beta-depleted transplantation in children listed by TCRdb under 2016. Library preparation employed PCR. TCRdb names Illumina HiSeq 2500 as the instrument used. To normalize quantification of the TCRbeta repertoire, the TCR libraries were built with molecular barcoding that relied on unique molecular identifiers. The raw public reads went through TCRdb reprocessing: fastp at Q25, MiXCR clone calling, in-frame beta chains kept. CDR3 protein sequences are deduplicated, and each keeps its most common genes and DNA. The sample table shows some 250,000 distinct CDR3 sequences, and about 12% are seen once. 2% to 3% of the sample goes to the ten largest clones. The material sequenced was PBMCs from the stem cell graft donor, taken from the stem cell graft. The receptors were gathered from a human donor who donated a stem cell graft to a child with acute lymphoblastic leukemia.

There are many counts of this clonotype. V usage is TRBV5-5 and J usage is TRBJ1-1; D gene ambiguous. This CDR3 has 13 residues. Germline lookup yields CDR1 SGHKS and CDR2 YYEKEE (reference sequence). The V and J ends lost 4 bases and 4 bases respectively, with 11 bases between them. This chain's CDR3 is CASSLSISTEAFF. The CDR3 nucleotides read TGTGCCAGCAGCCTTTCTATCAGCACTGAAGCTTTCTTT.

This clonotype appeared many times. The chain carries TRBV19 and TRBJ2-3; D is tentatively TRBD1 or TRBD2 (5 bases each). CDR1 and CDR2 (germline): LNHDA, SQIVND (reference sequence). The CDR3 runs to 18 residues. Trimming shortened V by 2 bases and J by 0 bases, and 18 bases separated the two germline ends. Here the CDR3 DNA reads TGTGCCAGTAGTATAAGGGGACGTCGGGCCGCGAGCACAGATACGCAGTATTTT. Amino acids: CASSIRGRRAASTDTQYF.

This clonotype was counted ten times or more. This rearrangement joins TRBV6-5 to TRBJ1-5, with D unresolved. The CDR3 has 13 residues. In germline, CDR1 is MNHEY, CDR2 SVGAGI. With 4 bases removed from V and 2 bases from J, the gap between germline ends came to 6 bases. The CDR3 sequence is CASSWMGNQPQHF. CDR3 DNA: TGTGCCAGCAGTTGGATGGGCAATCAGCCCCAGCATTTT.

This clonotype has at least ten counts. CDR3 residues: CASSWPLTSDEEREQYF. The CDR3 DNA reads as TGTGCCAGCAGTTGGCCCCTTACTAGCGACGAGGAACGCGAGCAGTACTTC. The chain uses TRBV28 and TRBJ2-7; 7 bases are a match to TRBD2. There are 17 residues in the CDR3. The germline V gene has CDR1 MDHEN and CDR2 SYDVKM. The V segment lost 4 bases and the J segment 6 bases; nucleotides outside the gene matches: 18.

Remarks on this clonotype: This sequence may be a read error, since a much larger clone differs from it by one base. The V gene is TRBV20-1, the J gene TRBJ2-5; 12 nucleotides match TRBD1. V trimming: 7 bases; J trimming: 5 bases; junction bases outside the gene matches: 5. The CDR3 contains 13 residues. CDR1 DFQATT and CDR2 SNEGSKA come from the germline V gene (reference sequence). The CDR3 protein is CSVRDRGRETQYF. CDR3 DNA: TGCAGTGTTAGGGACAGGGGGCGCGAGACCCAGTACTTC.

This clonotype was counted at least ten times. The chain employs TRBV2 and TRBJ2-7; no reliable D call. The CDR3 is made up of 10 amino acids. The germline V gene encodes CDR1 SNHLY and CDR2 FYNNEI. Deletions cut 3 bases from V and 6 bases from J, with 3 bases between. The CDR3 region is CASSDFEQYF. DNA for the CDR3: TGTGCCAGCAGTGATTTCGAGCAGTACTTC.

This clonotype was recorded many times. The chain recombines TRBV7-9 with TRBJ1-4; no firm D call. Germline V gives CDR1 SEHNR, CDR2 FQNEAQ (reference sequence). V shed 4 bases and J shed 16 bases, with 13 bases lying between them. The length of the CDR3 is 11 residues. The CDR3 coding sequence is TGTGCCAGCAGCTCAGGACGGGAGTCGTTTTTT. Translating gives CASSSGRESFF.

This clonotype was recorded at least ten times. J is TRBJ2-3 and V is TRBV7-8; 11 bases agree with TRBD2. V lost 4 bases and J lost 6; bases outside the gene matches: 6. Germline V gene sequence: CDR1 SGHVS, CDR2 FQNEAQ. There are 15 residues in the CDR3. This chain's CDR3 is CASSSVAGGRDTQYF. The CDR3 DNA follows: TGTGCCAGCAGCTCCGTAGCGGGGGGGCGGGATACGCAGTATTTT.

This clonotype was counted many times. The chain joins TRBV7-9 to TRBJ2-3, with 7 bases lining up with TRBD2. Germline V CDR1 and CDR2: SEHNR, FQNEAQ (reference sequence). CDR3 length: 16 amino acids. With 5 bases clipped from V and 2 bases from J, the junction kept 10 bases outside the gene matches. CDR3 nucleotide sequence: TGTGCCAGCAGCCTGGGACTAACGGATCTCACAGATACGCAGTATTTT. Amino acid sequence: CASSLGLTDLTDTQYF.

This clonotype occurred many times. The rearrangement uses TRBV6-2 or TRBV6-3 and TRBJ2-1; TRBD2 agrees at 7 bases. V was pared by 4 bases and J by 4 bases, with 1 base of the junction left unmatched. The CDR3 consists of 13 residues. The germline V gene has CDR1 MNHEY and CDR2 SVGEGT. Here the CDR3 reads CASSWGGYNEQFF. CDR3 nucleotides: TGTGCCAGCAGTTGGGGGGGTTACAATGAGCAGTTCTTC.

In this sample, this clonotype turned up many times. This sequence joins TRBV5-1 and TRBJ2-5; D gene ambiguous. The CDR3 consists of 15 residues. Germline lookup yields CDR1 SGHRS and CDR2 YFSETQ. Deletions cut 1 base from V and 5 bases from J, with 15 bases between. The CDR3 nucleotides read TGCGCCAGCAGCTTGTTAGGTTCACCCGGGGAGACCCAGTACTTC. Protein: CASSLLGSPGETQYF.